This T cell receptor beta chain was sequenced in a study of blood T cells in healthy people across ages. About the research overall: Template switching captured about one barcoded beta molecule per two T cells.

Germline V gene sequence: CDR1 LNHNV, CDR2 YYDKDF (reference sequence). The CDR3 runs 15 residues. The V gene lost 7 bases and the J gene lost 1 base, with 15 bases spanning the gap. This clonotype was observed a handful of times. The antigen is not known. A second PCR of roughly 7 to 11 cycles used a sample-barcoded 5' primer and a J-beta primer mix. A single record per CDR3 protein comes from TCRdb applying MiXCR to the 5' RACE reads. The data contain 980,000 or so distinct CDR3 sequences, around 49% of them singletons. Findings and limits, study-wide: Compared with aged donors, long-lived donors showed fewer expanded clones, suggesting selection. A roughly linear fall in TCR beta diversity per million T cells was seen with increasing age. The unknown donor CMV status may have confounded expanded clonotype changes.

The V and J genes are TRBV15 and TRBJ2-3; possibly TRBD1 for D (6 bases). This receptor was taken from a young man in good health. Sequencing input: blood. The CDR3 reads CATTLTGLGTDTQYF. CDR3 DNA: TGTGCCACCACTTTGACAGGCCTCGGCACAGATACGCAGTATTTT.